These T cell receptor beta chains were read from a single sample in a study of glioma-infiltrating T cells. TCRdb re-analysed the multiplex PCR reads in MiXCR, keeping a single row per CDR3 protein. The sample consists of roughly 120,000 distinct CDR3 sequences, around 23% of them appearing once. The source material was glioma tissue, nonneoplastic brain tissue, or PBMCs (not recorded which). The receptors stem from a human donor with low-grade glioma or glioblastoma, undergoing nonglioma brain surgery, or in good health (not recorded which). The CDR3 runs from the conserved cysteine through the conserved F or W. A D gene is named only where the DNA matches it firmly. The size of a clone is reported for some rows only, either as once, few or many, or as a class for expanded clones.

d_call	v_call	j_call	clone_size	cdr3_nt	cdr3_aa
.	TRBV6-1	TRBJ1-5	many	TGTGCCAGCAGGAAACAGGCAGAAGTTGGGCCCCAGCATTTT	CASRKQAEVGPQHF
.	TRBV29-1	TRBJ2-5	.	TGCAGCGTTGAGACGGTCAAAGAGACCCAGTACTTC	CSVETVKETQYF
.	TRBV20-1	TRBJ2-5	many	TGCAGTGCTAGAGCCCCCGACGGAGAAGCCCAGTACTTC	CSARAPDGEAQYF
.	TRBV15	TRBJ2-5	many	TGTGCCACCAGCAGAGATCGCAGGAGACAAGAGACCCAGTACTTC	CATSRDRRRQETQYF
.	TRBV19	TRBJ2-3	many	TGTGCCAGTAGGACTAGAGGCGCTTACACAGATACGCAGTATTTT	CASRTRGAYTDTQYF
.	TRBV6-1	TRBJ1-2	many	TGTGCCAGCAGTGAAGCGCTGGGGGTTGTTATTCAAATGAACTATGGCTACACCTTC	CASSEALGVVIQMNYGYTF
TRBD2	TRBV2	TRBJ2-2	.	TGTGCCTGTCGGACTAGCGGTAACACCGGGGAGCTGTTTTTT	CACRTSGNTGELFF
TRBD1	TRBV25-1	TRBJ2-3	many	TGTGCCAGCAGTATACAGGGGACCACAGATACGCAGTATTTT	CASSIQGTTDTQYF
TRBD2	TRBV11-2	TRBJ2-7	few	TGTGCCAGCAGCTCCTTACGATCTAGCGGGAGGCATTACGAGCAGTACTTC	CASSSLRSSGRHYEQYF
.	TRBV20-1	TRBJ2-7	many	TGCAGTGCTCGGGACATAAACTACGAGCAGTACTTC	CSARDINYEQYF
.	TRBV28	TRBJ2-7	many	TGTGCCAGCCGACTAGCCTACGAGCAGTACTTC	CASRLAYEQYF
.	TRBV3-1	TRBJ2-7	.	TGTGCCAGCGGAGAGGGCGAGCAGTACTTC	CASGEGEQYF
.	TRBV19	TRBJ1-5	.	TGTGCCAGTACCCCAGCGGTTCGTCAGCCCCAGCATTTT	CASTPAVRQPQHF
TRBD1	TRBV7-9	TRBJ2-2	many	TGTGCCAGCAGCGTAAGGGACAGGGGGCATCACACCGGGGAGCTGTTTTTT	CASSVRDRGHHTGELFF
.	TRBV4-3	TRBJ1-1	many	TGCGCCAGCAGCCAAGATGCGGCAGAGACTGAAGCTTTCTTT	CASSQDAAETEAFF
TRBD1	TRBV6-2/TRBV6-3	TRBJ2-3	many	TGTGCCAGCAGTTACTCGGACAGGGGGGCCTTTAGCACAGATACGCAGTATTTT	CASSYSDRGAFSTDTQYF
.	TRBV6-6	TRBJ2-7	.	TGTGCCAGCATTCCGACTCAAAGGCCCTACGAGCAGTACTTC	CASIPTQRPYEQYF
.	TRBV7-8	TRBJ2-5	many	TGTGCCAGCAGCGCAGAGACAGGATTCCAAGAGACCCAGTACTTC	CASSAETGFQETQYF
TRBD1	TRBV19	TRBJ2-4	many	TGTGCCAGTAGAAGGACCGGGACAGGAGAATTAGCCAAAAACATTCAGTACTTC	CASRRTGTGELAKNIQYF
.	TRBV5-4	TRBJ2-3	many	TGTGCCAGCAGCTCTTTTGGGGCCACAGATACGCAGTATTTT	CASSSFGATDTQYF
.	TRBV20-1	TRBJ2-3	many	TGCAGTGCTAGCCAGGACGCAACTAGCACAGATACGCAGTATTTT	CSASQDATSTDTQYF
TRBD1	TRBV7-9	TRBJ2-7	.	TGTGCCAGCAGCTTAGGGACAGGGGAGTCAGGCGAGCAGTACTTC	CASSLGTGESGEQYF